What follows describes a single TCR beta chain. Its target is unknown. TCRdb independently ran MiXCR on the reads; one entry per CDR3 protein. The sample has about 180,000 distinct CDR3 sequences, about a sixth seen once. The sample comes from a study of T cell repertoires in cytomegalovirus infection. Study as a whole: Public TCR beta signatures indicated both CMV infection and matching HLA type. The study's findings and limits: Within the response measured ex vivo, HLA-C-restricted CMV-specific TCR beta clonotypes were dominant. CMV carriers having the relevant HLA were flagged by cumulative public TCR beta family frequency.

The CDR3 spans 15 residues. Trimming cost V 5 bases and J 1 base, with 15 bases left between them. Germline CDR1 and CDR2: LNHDA and SQIVND (reference sequence). The clonotype comes from a human donor in good health (CMV status not recorded). Some clones in this sample may be carry-over from other donors' samples. Sequenced input: CD8+ T cells from PBMCs. The chain has TRBV19 and TRBJ2-7, with D maybe TRBD1 (6 bases). CDR3 loop: CASSATGITSYEQYF. In nucleotides, the CDR3 is TGTGCCAGTAGTGCAACAGGGATTACGTCCTACGAGCAGTACTTC.